This T cell receptor (beta chain) was recorded in a study of response to subunit inactivated influenza vaccine. This clonotype appeared a few times. The germline gene is not matched at one end of the junction; a read error may be the cause. CDR1 is SGHDT and CDR2 is YYEEEE in the germline V gene. This CDR3 region has 15 residues. TCRdb recomputed calls from the RT-PCR reads with MiXCR, one row per CDR3 protein. This sample has a few hundred thousand distinct CDR3 sequences, with about 11% found just once. These data also featured in a second study, about T cells expressing NK-cell markers. That investigation notes: TCR beta cDNA was generated via 5'RACE template switching incorporating UMIs. Beta-chain profiling covered CD3+CD56+NKG2C+, CD3+CD56+NKG2C- and CD3+CD56-NKG2C+ sorted subsets. The authors sequenced eight donors, of whom seven were HCMV-seropositive and one was seronegative. Alpha-beta TCR T cells were the sole sorting target in several experiments, owing to an anti-gamma-delta TCR antibody.

The clonotype was recovered from a man in his forties or fifties who received an inactivated influenza vaccine. This specimen was PBMCs from blood, taken on the day of vaccination. The V and J genes are TRBV5-6 and TRBJ2-7; 10 bases map to TRBD1. CDR3 amino acids: CASTLIGQGVYEQYF. The CDR3 coding sequence is TGTGCCAGCACCTTGATTGGACAGGGGGTCTACGAGCAGTACTTC.